This T cell receptor beta chain was retrieved from a study of cytomegalovirus exposure and HLA in healthy donors. Regarding the study as a whole: The authors later found HLA-associated TCR beta chains more clonally expanded than equally common others. Within a later analysis, the majority of CMV-associated TCR beta chains appeared HLA-restricted. A later analysis found common viral pathogens apparently linked to several of the most significant clusters.

CDR1 SGDLS and CDR2 YYNGEE come from the germline V gene. V lost 3 bases, J lost 1 base, and 4 bases stayed unmatched. The CDR3 length is 16 residues. For this clone: What it recognizes is unknown.

Researchers ran the PCR with 60 Vbeta and 13 Jbeta primers. Only in-frame clones appear in the TCRdb table, and some are missing; sequencing was by immunoSEQ multiplex PCR. The sample records roughly 90,000 clones, roughly 82% being singletons. Input material: PBMCs. The receptor was derived from a man aged 25 to 45 in good health and CMV-seropositive. The J gene is TRBJ1-5, the V gene TRBV9, with TRBD1 matching over 10 bases. CDR3 region: CASSAGQGMSNQPQHF. CDR3 DNA: TGTGCCAGCAGCGCGGGACAGGGGATGAGCAATCAGCCCCAGCATTTT.